This TCR beta chain was retrieved from a study of CD8 T cells in Susac syndrome. Study summary: Treatment at blood withdrawal was none, corticosteroids, or intravenous immunoglobulin alone in Susac syndrome patients.

The CDR3 length is 12 residues. The germline V gene has CDR1 LGHNA and CDR2 YNFKEQ. V was clipped by 0 bases and J by 9 bases, with 6 bases between them. Sequencing of TCR beta was performed on blood CD8+ and CD4+ T cells. Diagnostic criteria defined recently for definite or probable disease were met by the Susac syndrome patients. Reverse transcription used roughly 0.45 to 1 ug RNA and random hexamers. Across 54 Vbeta and 13 Jbeta, TCR beta CDR3 was amplified with immunoSEQ multiplex PCR. In TCRdb, the immunoSEQ multiplex PCR reads were re-called with MiXCR into one record per CDR3 protein. The data show some 140,000 distinct CDR3 sequences, over 90% seen once.

The clonotype originates from a human donor with Susac syndrome. The chain recombines TRBV4-2 with TRBJ2-1; D gene ambiguous. Sequenced: CD8+ T cells from PBMCs. The CDR3 DNA reads TGTGCCAGCAGCCAAGATGGATCTGAGCAGTTCTTC. As protein: CASSQDGSEQFF.